This paragraph covers one TCR beta chain sequence. Its matching antigen is unknown. MiXCR was run by TCRdb on the 5' RACE reads, yielding one entry per CDR3 protein. The data contain about 340,000 distinct CDR3 sequences, approximately 13% of them singletons. V shed 5 bases and J shed 5 bases, with 12 bases lying between them. Looked up from germline, CDR1 is SGHTA and CDR2 is FQGTGA. The length of the CDR3 is 13 residues. The source of the sample is a study of T cells after yellow fever vaccination. Overall study context: Some fractions had low cell numbers, and these were prepared with SMART-Seq v4 Ultra Low Input.

Whole-study findings and limits: It was a small share of clonotypes that appeared in both CD4 and CD8 compartments. The study re-detected most primary-vaccination clones after the booster (about 96% CD4, almost 90% CD8).

The chain employs TRBV7-3 and TRBJ2-5; D is unclear. The clonotype originates from a man aged 18 to 30 who received the YFV17D yellow fever vaccine. The sample in question was CD4+ T cells sorted from PBMCs, obtained 15 days after the yellow fever booster vaccination. CDR3 residues: CASSPAATETQYF. The CDR3 coding sequence is TGTGCCAGCAGCCCCGCCGCGACGGAGACCCAGTACTTC.